Listed below are T cell receptor beta chains from one sample, sequenced in a study of radiation and T cells in renal cell carcinoma. Clones were read by immunoSEQ multiplex PCR, and TCRdb kept only the in-frame ones, dropping some. The sample lists over 120,000 clones, about 88% occurring once. This specimen was blood, taken from a patient whose treatment included radiotherapy and nephrectomy. These receptors were taken from a woman between 45 and 65 years old with renal cell carcinoma. CDR3s include the opening cysteine and the closing phenylalanine or tryptophan. Each record gives: D gene, V gene, clone size, J gene, CDR3 DNA, CDR3 protein. The D gene is left open where the match is weak. Clone size is given for some rows only: seen once, a few or many times, or a class if the clone is expanded.

.	TRBV10-3	.	TRBJ2-7	TGTGCCATCAGTGAGTCGAGGCCAGGTAGCTCCTACGAGCAGTACTTC	CAISESRPGSSYEQYF
.	TRBV7-8	.	TRBJ2-3	TGTGCCAGCAGCTTAGCGCCGCCTAAGCAGTATTTT	CASSLAPPKQYF
.	TRBV6-6	.	TRBJ1-1	TGTGCCAGCAGTCCTCGGGGGGGTCAGACTGAAGCTTTCTTT	CASSPRGGQTEAFF
.	TRBV7-8	.	TRBJ1-5	TGTGCCAGCAGCTTGGAAAGGGTGAGTCGGCAGCCCCAGCATTTT	CASSLERVSRQPQHF
.	TRBV5-1	.	TRBJ2-7	TGCGCCAGCAGCTTCGGGCGAGGCGAGCAGTACTTC	CASSFGRGEQYF
.	TRBV5-1	.	TRBJ2-7	TGCGCCAGCAGCTTGTGGGGGGACGGTGCCTACGAGCAGTACTTC	CASSLWGDGAYEQYF
TRBD1	TRBV23-1	few	TRBJ1-4	TGCGCCAGCAGTCCCCGACAGGGAGATGAAAAACTGTTTTTT	CASSPRQGDEKLFF
.	TRBV7-9	once	TRBJ2-7	TGTGCCAGCAGCCACCGCCTGGCAGTTGCTATAGACTCCTACGAGCAGTACTTC	CASSHRLAVAIDSYEQYF
.	TRBV30	few	TRBJ1-6	TGTGCCTGGAGTGCCGGGTTTCGCAGGAGTAATTCACCCCTCCACTTT	CAWSAGFRRSNSPLHF
.	TRBV5-5	.	TRBJ1-3	TGTGCCAGCAGCGTAAGGAGTTACTCTGGAAACACCATATATTTT	CASSVRSYSGNTIYF
TRBD1	TRBV2	few	TRBJ1-5	TGTGCCAGCAGTGAACGGACAGGAATTAATCAGCCCCAGCATTTT	CASSERTGINQPQHF
TRBD1	TRBV2	.	TRBJ1-5	TGTGCCAGCACCTTCGACAGGGGCAATCAGCCCCAGCATTTT	CASTFDRGNQPQHF
TRBD1	TRBV5-4	.	TRBJ1-1	TGTGCCAGCAGCCAGGGACAGCTACAGAACACTGAAGCTTTCTTT	CASSQGQLQNTEAFF
.	TRBV6-1	.	TRBJ2-3	TGTGCCAGCAGTGAGTTAGCGAGCACAGATACGCAGTATTTT	CASSELASTDTQYF
TRBD1	TRBV20-1	.	TRBJ1-1	TGCAGTACGACAGGGATCACTGAAGCTTTCTTT	CSTTGITEAFF